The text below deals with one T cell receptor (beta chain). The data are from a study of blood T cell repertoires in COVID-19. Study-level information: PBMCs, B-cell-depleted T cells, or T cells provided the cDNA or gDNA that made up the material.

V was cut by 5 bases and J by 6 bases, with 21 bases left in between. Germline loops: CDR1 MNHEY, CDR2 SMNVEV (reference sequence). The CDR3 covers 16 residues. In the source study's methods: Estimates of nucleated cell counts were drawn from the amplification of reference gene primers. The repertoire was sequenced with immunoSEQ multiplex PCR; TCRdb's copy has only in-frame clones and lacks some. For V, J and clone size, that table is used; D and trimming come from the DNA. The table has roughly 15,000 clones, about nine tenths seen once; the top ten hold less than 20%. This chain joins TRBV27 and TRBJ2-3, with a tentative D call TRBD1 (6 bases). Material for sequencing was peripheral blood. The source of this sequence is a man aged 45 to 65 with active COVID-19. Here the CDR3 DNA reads TGTGCCAGCAGTCTCCGGGACAAATTACCTTTGGATACGCAGTATTTT. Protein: CASSLRDKLPLDTQYF.